This TCR beta chain came from a study of blood T cell repertoires in COVID-19. Study-level information: From the United States, Italy and Spain came samples of acute and convalescent COVID-19.

This CDR3 spans 15 amino acids. V lost 7 bases to trimming and J lost 4 bases, with 20 bases between them. The germline V gene encodes CDR1 SGHRS and CDR2 YFSETQ. Original processing notes: Nucleated cell counts were estimated from reference gene primer amplification. Data came from immunoSEQ multiplex PCR; TCRdb stores just in-frame clones and leaves some out. V, J and clone size are those of that table, while D and trimming were read from the DNA. The sample has roughly 30,000 clones, about two thirds seen once. The V and J genes are TRBV5-1 and TRBJ1-2, with D tentatively TRBD1 (5 bases). Sequencing input: peripheral blood. The receptor was isolated from a boy aged 2 to 10 with active or convalescent COVID-19. The CDR3 DNA is TGCGCCAGCGGGCCCCGGGGGGGGTCCTTCTATGGCTACACCTTC. Protein sequence: CASGPRGGSFYGYTF.